The entry below describes one TCR beta chain. With 9 bases removed from V and 2 bases from J, the gap between germline ends came to 23 bases. CDR1 LNHDA and CDR2 SQIVND come from the germline V gene (reference sequence). The CDR3 covers 17 residues. Original processing notes: Estimated nucleated cell counts came from reference gene primer amplification. The method was immunoSEQ multiplex PCR; TCRdb's version includes in-frame clones alone and lacks a portion of them. The V and J calls and clone size are taken from that table; D and trimming were inferred from the DNA. This table has approximately 350,000 clones, roughly nine tenths appearing once. This entry is derived from a study of blood T cell repertoires in COVID-19. Overall study context: Acute-phase and convalescent COVID-19 samples originated in the United States, Italy and Spain. T cells, B-cell-depleted T cells, or PBMCs provided the cDNA or gDNA that served as material.

Seattle participants joined during active infection and were tracked over time. The sequence derives from a woman aged 25 to 45 with COVID-19, enrolled during active disease. What was sequenced was peripheral blood. This sequence joins TRBV19 and TRBJ1-5; D gene uncertain. The CDR3 DNA follows: TGTGCCAGCAGACCCCAAAGGGCTAGGAGGGGCAATCAGCCCCAGCATTTT. Encoded protein: CASRPQRARRGNQPQHF.